A selection of T cell receptor beta chains follows, all from one sample in a study of cytomegalovirus exposure and HLA in healthy donors. Generated by immunoSEQ multiplex PCR, the TCRdb table keeps only in-frame clones and is missing some. The data contain approximately 210,000 clones, approximately 85% of them seen just once; the ten biggest clones take up about 1.4%. Sequencing input: PBMCs. The receptors were sampled from a girl between 5 and 17 years old in good health and CMV-seropositive. Each CDR3 is given with its conserved first and last residue. A D gene is named only where the DNA matches it firmly. Size values are once, few and many counts, or a class for expanded clones, and some rows have none.

V	D	J	size	CDR3	DNA
TRBV30	TRBD1	TRBJ1-6	-	CAWVDRGSYNSPLHF	TGTGCCTGGGTCGACAGGGGATCCTATAATTCACCCCTCCACTTT
TRBV5-1	TRBD2	TRBJ2-3	-	CASRERGVPDTQYF	TGCGCCAGCAGGGAACGGGGGGTGCCAGATACGCAGTATTTT
TRBV5-4	-	TRBJ1-2	few	CASSLEGQSGYTF	TGTGCCAGCAGCTTGGAGGGACAATCGGGCTACACCTTC
TRBV5-4	TRBD2	TRBJ2-3	few	CASSLDGGGGTDTQYF	TGTGCCAGCAGCTTGGACGGGGGAGGGGGCACAGATACGCAGTATTTT
TRBV6-5	TRBD1	TRBJ1-4	-	CASSYSQGAYEKLFF	TGTGCCAGCAGTTACTCTCAGGGGGCGTATGAAAAACTGTTTTTT
TRBV19	-	TRBJ2-3	few	CASNREPDTQYF	TGTGCCAGCAACCGGGAGCCGGATACGCAGTATTTT
TRBV6-6	-	TRBJ2-7	-	CASSYDVPGAYEQYF	TGTGCCAGCAGTTACGATGTCCCGGGGGCCTACGAGCAGTACTTC
TRBV10-3	-	TRBJ2-4	-	CAIMSEAKNIQYF	TGTGCCATCATGAGTGAGGCCAAAAACATTCAGTACTTC
TRBV5-1	TRBD1	TRBJ1-3	-	CASSLESKGASGNTIYF	TGCGCCAGCAGCTTGGAATCAAAGGGGGCGTCTGGAAACACCATATATTTT
TRBV5-6	TRBD1	TRBJ1-1	-	CASSLARQGEAFF	TGTGCCAGCAGCTTGGCGAGACAGGGTGAAGCTTTCTTT
TRBV19	-	TRBJ2-3	once	CASSLQRGTDTQYF	TGTGCCAGTAGCCTCCAGCGGGGCACAGATACGCAGTATTTT
TRBV1	-	TRBJ2-5	-	CTSRHRDSCSETQYF	TGCACCAGCAGGCATCGGGACAGCTGTTCCGAGACCCAGTACTTC
TRBV5-1	TRBD1	TRBJ1-1	-	CASSLRPQGARAEAFF	TGCGCCAGCAGCTTACGTCCACAGGGGGCCAGAGCTGAAGCTTTCTTT
TRBV7-9	TRBD2	TRBJ2-7	-	CASGLGGGVEQYF	TGTGCCAGCGGACTGGGGGGAGGGGTCGAGCAGTACTTC
TRBV6-1	TRBD2	TRBJ2-2	-	CASSPGGAWTGELFF	TGTGCCAGTAGCCCCGGGGGGGCGTGGACCGGGGAGCTGTTTTTT
TRBV18	-	TRBJ1-1	-	CASSSAYTGSTEAFF	TGTGCCAGCTCATCCGCCTACACAGGGAGCACTGAAGCTTTCTTT
TRBV6-5	-	TRBJ1-1	-	CASRQIMNTEAFF	TGTGCCAGCAGACAGATCATGAACACTGAAGCTTTCTTT
TRBV11-2	-	TRBJ1-2	-	CASSSRRNYGYTF	TGTGCCAGCAGCTCACGCCGGAACTATGGCTACACCTTC
TRBV7-2	TRBD2	TRBJ2-7	-	CASSLTGGQIGEQYF	TGTGCCAGCAGCCTAACGGGGGGGCAAATCGGCGAGCAGTACTTC
TRBV6-5	-	TRBJ1-1	-	CASSLNTGGMAEAFF	TGTGCCAGCAGTCTTAACACCGGGGGTATGGCTGAAGCTTTCTTT
TRBV15	-	TRBJ2-7	-	CATSRSGQGTHEQYF	TGTGCCACCAGCAGGTCTGGCCAGGGTACCCACGAGCAGTACTTC
TRBV5-6	TRBD1	TRBJ2-5	-	CASRPGTEEIQYF	TGTGCCAGCAGGCCTGGGACAGAAGAGATCCAGTACTTC
TRBV4-3	TRBD1	TRBJ2-3	-	CASSQTTGDTQYF	TGCGCCAGCAGCCAGACGACAGGGGATACGCAGTATTTT
TRBV5-6	-	TRBJ1-1	few	CASSTTENTEAFF	TGTGCCAGCAGCACCACTGAGAACACTGAAGCTTTCTTT
TRBV6-4	-	TRBJ2-3	-	CASSPGGASTDTQYF	TGTGCCTCCTCCCCTGGCGGGGCCAGCACAGATACGCAGTATTTT
TRBV11-2	-	TRBJ2-4	-	CASSTLSWREAKNIQYF	TGTGCCAGCAGCACACTCTCGTGGAGGGAGGCCAAAAACATTCAGTACTTC
TRBV2	TRBD1	TRBJ1-2	-	CASRGEGQGHGYTF	TGTGCCAGCAGGGGAGAAGGACAGGGGCATGGCTACACCTTC
TRBV30	-	TRBJ2-5	-	CASQLEGGRETQYF	TGTGCCTCCCAATTGGAGGGGGGGCGAGAGACCCAGTACTTC
TRBV11-2	TRBD2	TRBJ2-7	few	CASSLVGGALTHEQYF	TGTGCCAGCAGCTTAGTCGGGGGGGCGCTTACCCACGAGCAGTACTTC
TRBV6-5	-	TRBJ2-4	-	CASRSEEGAKNIQYF	TGTGCCAGCAGGTCGGAGGAGGGGGCCAAAAACATTCAGTACTTC
TRBV5-1	TRBD1	TRBJ1-5	once	CASSLIGQGKGLNQPQHF	TGCGCCAGCAGCTTGATTGGACAGGGGAAGGGCTTAAATCAGCCCCAGCATTTT
TRBV6-6	TRBD2	TRBJ2-7	-	CASSTPGLGTYEQYF	TGTGCCAGCAGTACCCCGGGACTAGGGACCTACGAGCAGTACTTC
TRBV5-6	-	TRBJ2-1	-	CASSSSRDRNNYNEQFF	TGTGCCAGCAGCTCATCGCGAGACAGAAACAACTACAATGAGCAGTTCTTC
TRBV5-6	TRBD2	TRBJ2-1	-	CASSRRQLAGGFNEQFF	TGTGCCAGCAGTCGACGACAGCTAGCGGGGGGCTTCAATGAGCAGTTCTTC
TRBV19	-	TRBJ1-4	-	CATAEDREKLFF	TGTGCCACCGCGGAGGATCGGGAAAAACTGTTTTTT
TRBV29-1	-	TRBJ2-7	-	CSVDERRGPYEQYF	TGCAGCGTTGACGAAAGGAGGGGGCCCTACGAGCAGTACTTC
TRBV15	TRBD1	TRBJ1-4	-	CATSRAGGEKLFF	TGTGCCACCAGCAGAGCAGGGGGGGAAAAACTGTTTTTT
TRBV27	TRBD1	TRBJ1-1	-	CASSSYDRANEAFF	TGTGCCAGCAGTTCCTACGACAGGGCGAATGAAGCTTTCTTT
TRBV19	-	TRBJ2-3	-	CASSAGRGATDTQYF	TGTGCCAGTAGTGCCGGACGGGGAGCCACAGATACGCAGTATTTT
TRBV6-5	-	TRBJ1-3	-	CASSYAWGPGNTIYF	TGTGCCAGCAGTTACGCGTGGGGGCCTGGAAACACCATATATTTT
TRBV4-3	TRBD1	TRBJ2-7	-	CASSRLGQGPYEQYF	TGCGCCAGCAGCCGGCTGGGACAGGGACCTTACGAGCAGTACTTC